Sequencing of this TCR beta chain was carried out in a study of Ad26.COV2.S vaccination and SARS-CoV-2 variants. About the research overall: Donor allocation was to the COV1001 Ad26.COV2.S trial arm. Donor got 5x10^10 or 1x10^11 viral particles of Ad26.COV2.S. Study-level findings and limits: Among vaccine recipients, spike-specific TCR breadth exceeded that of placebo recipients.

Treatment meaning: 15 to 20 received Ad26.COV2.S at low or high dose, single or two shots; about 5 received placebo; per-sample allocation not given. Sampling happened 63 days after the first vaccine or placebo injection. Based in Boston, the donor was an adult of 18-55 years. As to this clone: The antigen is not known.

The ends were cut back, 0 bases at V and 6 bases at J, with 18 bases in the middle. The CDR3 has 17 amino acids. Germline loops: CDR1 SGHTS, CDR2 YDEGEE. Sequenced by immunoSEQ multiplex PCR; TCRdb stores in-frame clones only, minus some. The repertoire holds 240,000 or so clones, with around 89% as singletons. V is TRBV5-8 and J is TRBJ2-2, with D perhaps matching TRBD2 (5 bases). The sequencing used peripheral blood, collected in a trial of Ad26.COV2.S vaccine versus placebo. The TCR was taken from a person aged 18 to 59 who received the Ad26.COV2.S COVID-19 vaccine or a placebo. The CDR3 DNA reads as TGTGCCAGCAGCTTGGGCCTAGACTATAGAAAATCCGGGGAGCTGTTTTTT. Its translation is CASSLGLDYRKSGELFF.